A single sample gave rise to the 28 T cell receptor beta chains below, sequenced in a study of Ad26.COV2.S vaccination and SARS-CoV-2 variants. Sequencing used immunoSEQ multiplex PCR; TCRdb keeps in-frame clones, though not all of them. The sample shows around 320,000 clones, around nine tenths of them seen only once. Indicated treatment: around 19 received Ad26.COV2.S at low or high dose, single or two shots; several received placebo; per-sample allocation not given. Specimens were obtained on day 63 following the first vaccine or placebo injection. The sequenced sample was peripheral blood, obtained in a trial of Ad26.COV2.S vaccine versus placebo. All receptors come from a person aged 18-60 years who received the Ad26.COV2.S COVID-19 vaccine or a placebo.

Only one count was recorded for this clone. This sequence joins TRBV15 and TRBJ1-2; possibly TRBD1 for D (5 bases). Germline V gives CDR1 LNHNV, CDR2 YYDKDF (reference sequence). V was clipped by 0 bases and J by 2 bases, with 13 bases between them. The CDR3 runs 16 residues. The CDR3 nucleotides are TGTGCCACCAGCAGAGATTGGGGCAGCCAGAACTATGGCTACACCTTC. Encoded protein: CATSRDWGSQNYGYTF.

This chain connects TRBV18 to TRBJ2-6, with D possibly being TRBD2 (6 bases). Trimming took off 8 bases at V and 0 bases at J, with 14 bases between the two ends. CDR1 is KGHSH and CDR2 is LQKENI in the germline V gene. CDR3 length: 16 residues. The CDR3 spells CASRGRSLSGANVLTF. The CDR3 region has the DNA TGTGCCAGCCGGGGGAGGTCGCTCTCTGGGGCCAACGTCCTGACTTTC.

The CDR3 DNA is TGTGCCAGCAGCCGCCGACAGGGTAATGAAAAACTGTTTTTT. This codes for CASSRRQGNEKLFF. This rearrangement joins TRBV5-5 to TRBJ1-4, with TRBD1 identical over 7 bases. The CDR3 sequence is 14 residues long. Germline CDR1 reads SGHKS; CDR2 reads YYEKEE (reference sequence). V lost 4 bases and J lost 4; bases outside the gene matches: 4.

This chain uses TRBV7-9 with TRBJ1-2; 8 positions match TRBD1. From germline, CDR1 is SEHNR and CDR2 FQNEAQ (reference sequence). Unmatched junction bases numbered 11, after V lost 4 bases and J lost 7 bases. This CDR3 region has 15 residues. In DNA form, the CDR3 reads TGTGCCAGCAGCTCCTCGAGGCAGGGGGCGGGTGGCTACACCTTC. Amino acids: CASSSSRQGAGGYTF.

Worth noting for this clone: Germline is not matched at one junction end, which may reflect a read error. The V and J genes are TRBV6-1 and TRBJ2-7; the D gene is possibly TRBD2 (7 bases). The CDR3 length is 13 residues. CDR1 and CDR2 from the germline V gene are MNHNS and SASEGT. The CDR3 DNA reads as TGTGCCAGCAGGGAAGGTGTAGTGGCGGGGGCGTACTTC. It is translated as CASREGVVAGAYF.

This clone was seen a handful of times. At the DNA level, this CDR3 is encoded by other sequences in the same sample as well. The CDR3 DNA is TGTGCCAGTAGTCTAAAGGGGGGGCGGACCGGGGAGCTGTTTTTT. Translating it yields CASSLKGGRTGELFF. The chain is built from TRBV19 and TRBJ2-2, with a possible D match to TRBD2 (7 bases). This CDR3 region has 15 residues. Germline values: CDR1 LNHDA, CDR2 SQIVND (reference sequence). V was trimmed by 5 bases and J by 5 bases, leaving 15 bases between them.

The rearrangement joins TRBV7-9 to TRBJ1-1, with 10 bases that match TRBD1. J lost 6 bases, V lost 6 bases, and 7 bases had no gene match. Germline values: CDR1 SEHNR, CDR2 FQNEAQ (reference sequence). The CDR3 contains 14 residues. This CDR3 is CASSSGQGRSEAFF. CDR3 DNA sequence: TGTGCCAGCAGTTCGGGACAGGGGAGGTCTGAAGCTTTCTTT. Complete variable domain (other parts from reference TRBV7-9 and TRBJ1-1): DTGVSQNPRHKITKRGQNVTFRCDPISEHNRLYWYRQTLGQGPEFLTYFQNEAQLEKSRLLSDRFSAERPKGSFSTLEIQRTEQGDSAMYLCASSSGQGRSEAFFGQGTRLTVV.

The chain carries TRBV7-9 and TRBJ2-6; possible D gene TRBD1, 5 bases. The germline gives CDR1 SEHNR, CDR2 FQNEAQ (reference sequence). V shed 5 bases and J shed 0 bases, with 8 bases lying between them. The CDR3 is 15 residues long. Written as DNA, the CDR3 is TGTGCCAGCAGCGAAACAGGCTCTGGGGCCAACGTCCTGACTTTC. It encodes CASSETGSGANVLTF.

This chain links TRBV6-6 with TRBJ2-5, with TRBD2 identical over 8 bases. The CDR3 spans 14 residues. Trimming removed 2 bases from V and 5 bases from J; junction bases left unmatched: 4. The V gene's germline CDR1 is MNHNY and CDR2 SVGAGI (reference sequence). This CDR3 is CASSYRGGRETQYF. CDR3 nucleotide sequence: TGTGCCAGCAGTTACCGGGGGGGCCGTGAGACCCAGTACTTC.

The chain joins TRBV29-1 to TRBJ1-1; the D is unclear. The CDR3 is made up of 13 amino acids. Trimming stripped 4 bases from V and 1 base from J, with 10 bases between. CDR1 is SQVTM and CDR2 is ANQGSEA in the germline V gene. The DNA for the CDR3 is TGCAGCGTTGGGGAGGGAGGGAACACTGAAGCTTTCTTT. Its protein is CSVGEGGNTEAFF.

The chain recombines TRBV6-6 with TRBJ1-5, with a possible D match to TRBD1 (5 bases). CDR3 length: 14 amino acids. Trimming took off 5 bases at V and 6 bases at J, with 14 bases between the two ends. In germline, CDR1 is MNHNY, CDR2 SVGAGI (reference sequence). The chain's CDR3 is CASSLVGAGQPQHF. CDR3 DNA sequence: TGTGCCAGCAGTCTTGTCGGGGCGGGTCAGCCCCAGCATTTT.

This clone was seen a single time. The gene calls are TRBV29-1 and TRBJ2-5, with TRBD1 as a possible D gene (5 bases). Deletions cut 2 bases from V and 4 bases from J, with 8 bases between. This CDR3 is 12 amino acids long. The germline V gene has CDR1 SQVTM and CDR2 ANQGSEA. The CDR3 DNA is TGCAGCGTTGAACAGGGCGGAGAGACCCAGTACTTC. Translating it yields CSVEQGGETQYF.

The chain links TRBV6-6 to TRBJ1-1; D is uncertain. CDR3 size: 10 residues. The V end lost 8 bases, the J end lost 6 bases, and 7 bases lay between the germline ends. Germline CDR1 and CDR2: MNHNY and SVGAGI (reference sequence). The CDR3 region has the DNA TGTGCCAGCGGCGACGCTGAAGCTTTCTTT. As protein: CASGDAEAFF.

The V gene is TRBV4-1, the J gene TRBJ1-1; D is ambiguous. Germline-derived CDR1 and CDR2 are MGHRA and YSYEKL. This CDR3 spans 12 amino acids. Trimming pared 4 bases from V and 5 bases from J, leaving 8 bases between. In DNA, the CDR3 is TGCGCCAGCAGCCGCACGAGGACTGAAGCTTTCTTT. This encodes CASSRTRTEAFF.

This chain links TRBV9 with TRBJ1-6; TRBD1 agrees at 7 bases. The V and J ends lost 4 bases and 6 bases, in that order; junction bases with no gene match: 1. The CDR3 has 13 amino acids. The germline CDR1 and CDR2 sequences are SGDLS and YYNGEE. CDR3 in DNA: TGTGCCAGCAGCCGACAGGGTAATTCACCCCTCCACTTT. Its protein is CASSRQGNSPLHF.

The genes are TRBV10-3 and TRBJ2-3, with TRBD2 as a possible D gene (6 bases). The length of the CDR3 is 15 residues. CDR1 is ENHRY and CDR2 is SYGVKD in the germline V gene. Trimming pared 4 bases from V and 1 base from J, leaving 12 bases between. CDR3 in DNA: TGTGCCATCAGTGGAGGAGGGCGGCGCACAGATACGCAGTATTTT. This translates into CAISGGGRRTDTQYF.

The chain has TRBV29-1 and TRBJ1-1; tentatively, D is TRBD1 (5 bases). Germline-derived CDR1 and CDR2 are SQVTM and ANQGSEA. The ends were cut back, 4 bases at V and 1 base at J, with 10 bases in the middle. The CDR3 covers 13 residues. CDR3: CSVGGWPNTEAFF. CDR3 DNA sequence: TGCAGCGTTGGGGGGTGGCCGAACACTGAAGCTTTCTTT.

V usage is TRBV4-2 and J usage is TRBJ2-3, with D possibly matching TRBD1 (6 bases). Looked up from germline, CDR1 is LGHNA and CDR2 is YNFKEQ. The CDR3 runs 14 residues. V gave up 5 bases and J gave up 2 bases, with 11 bases separating them. CDR3 bases: TGTGCCAGCAGCGGCCAGGGGATCACAGATACGCAGTATTTT. Protein product: CASSGQGITDTQYF.

The gene calls are TRBV5-6 and TRBJ2-3; possibly TRBD2 for D (5 bases). Germline values: CDR1 SGHDT, CDR2 YYEEEE. CDR3 size: 13 residues. V was shortened by 0 bases and J by 5 bases, with 7 bases between the two germline ends. CDR3 in amino acids: CASSLVGRDTQYF. CDR3 coding DNA: TGTGCCAGCAGCTTGGTAGGGAGAGATACGCAGTATTTT.

This clone appeared a few times. The V gene is TRBV10-3, the J gene TRBJ2-3; D ambiguous. V lost 2 bases and J lost 5, with 11 bases in between. CDR1 and CDR2 from the germline V gene are ENHRY and SYGVKD. The CDR3 totals 14 residues. The CDR3 DNA reads as TGTGCCATCAGTGAGCGCCGAACCGAAGATACGCAGTATTTT. Its translation: CAISERRTEDTQYF.

This clone was seen more than once but under ten times. CDR3 nucleotides: TGTGCCAGCAGTTACGTTCCCACTGAAGCTTTCTTT. It is translated as CASSYVPTEAFF. The V and J genes are TRBV6-2 or TRBV6-3 and TRBJ1-1, with D unclear. The CDR3 loop spans 12 amino acids. Germline lookup yields CDR1 MNHEY and CDR2 SVGEGT. Between the trimmed V and J ends, which lost 2 bases and 4 bases, there was a span of 5 bases.

The chain is built from TRBV6-1 and TRBJ2-7; the D is unclear. The CDR3 runs to 16 residues. V lost 1 base, J lost 1 base, and 14 bases lay in between. Germline V lookup: CDR1 MNHNS, CDR2 SASEGT. For the CDR3, the DNA is TGTGCCAGCAGTGAAGAAAGGGTTTTGGGTTCCTACGAGCAGTACTTC. Translation: CASSEERVLGSYEQYF.

This clone was counted only a few times. The V call is TRBV19, the J call TRBJ1-3; D remains unclear. This CDR3 is 16 amino acids long. V dropped 7 bases and J dropped 0 bases, with 16 bases sitting between them. The germline V gene encodes CDR1 LNHDA and CDR2 SQIVND (reference sequence). CDR3 in DNA: TGTGCCAGTAACTGGGGATTGGGAGCCTCTGGAAACACCATATATTTT. This codes for CASNWGLGASGNTIYF.

The chain recombines TRBV6-1 with TRBJ2-7; 8 bases are shared with TRBD1. J gave up 0 bases and V 2 bases, and 0 bases lay outside the gene matches. The CDR3 has 14 residues. Germline V lookup: CDR1 MNHNS, CDR2 SASEGT. CDR3 in DNA: TGTGCCAGCAGTGAAACAGGGGGCTCCTACGAGCAGTACTTC. Amino acid sequence: CASSETGGSYEQYF.

This clone has just one count. The chain combines TRBV7-6 with TRBJ2-4; no clear D. The germline gives CDR1 SGHVS, CDR2 FNYEAQ. The CDR3 contains 16 residues. V lost 0 bases and J 5 bases, leaving 14 bases between the germline ends. The CDR3 loop reads CASSLASTYAENIQYF. DNA for the CDR3: TGTGCCAGCAGCTTAGCCTCTACCTATGCCGAAAACATTCAGTACTTC.

This clone was counted between two and nine times. The J gene is TRBJ2-1, the V gene TRBV6-5, with TRBD2 matching over 9 bases. Germline CDR1 reads MNHEY; CDR2 reads SVGAGI. This CDR3 comprises 16 residues. Trimming removed 0 bases from V and 8 bases from J; junction bases left unmatched: 8. CDR3: CASSYSSAGGRYEQFF. The CDR3 nucleotides are TGTGCCAGCAGTTACTCGTCAGCGGGGGGCCGCTATGAGCAGTTCTTC.

This rearrangement joins TRBV19 to TRBJ2-3; D is unresolved. Looked up from germline, CDR1 is LNHDA and CDR2 is SQIVND (reference sequence). This CDR3 contains 12 residues. Trimming took 5 bases from V and 7 from J, leaving 10 bases between them. This chain's CDR3 is CASSLTPNTQYF. In DNA form, the CDR3 reads TGTGCCAGTAGTCTGACACCGAATACGCAGTATTTT. The full variable domain, in which reference TRBV19 and TRBJ2-3 provide the parts outside the CDR3, is DGGITQSPKYLFRKEGQNVTLSCEQNLNHDAMYWYRQDPGQGLRLIYYSQIVNDFQKGDIAEGYSVSREKKESFPLTVTSAQKNPTAFYLCASSLTPNTQYFGPGTRLTVL.

The gene calls are TRBV24-1 and TRBJ2-2; 8 bases are shared with TRBD1. The CDR3 has 16 residues. With V trimmed by 4 bases and J by 2 bases, 5 bases remained unmatched. The germline gives CDR1 KGHDR, CDR2 SFDVKD. CDR3: CATSETGTGNTGELFF. CDR3 DNA: TGTGCCACCAGTGAGACCGGGACAGGAAACACCGGGGAGCTGTTTTTT.